This is a list of T cell receptor beta chains from one sample in a study of blood T cell repertoires in COVID-19. The repertoire was sequenced with immunoSEQ multiplex PCR; TCRdb's copy has only in-frame clones and lacks some. The table has roughly 110,000 clones, roughly 84% seen once. Sample: peripheral blood. Receptors originate from a human donor in a cohort sampled during active COVID-19. Each CDR3 is given with its conserved first and last residue. D genes are given only for firm matches. For some rows the clone size is stated as once, few or many, or as a class when expanded; others skip it.

d_gene: NA
v_gene: TRBV9
j_gene: TRBJ2-3
abundance: NA
CDR3aa: CASSDVAFGTDTQYF
CDR3nt: TGTGCCAGCAGCGATGTGGCCTTCGGCACAGATACGCAGTATTTT

d_gene: NA
v_gene: TRBV3-1/TRBV3-2
j_gene: TRBJ1-1
abundance: once
CDR3aa: CASSQAKDTAFMNTEAFF
CDR3nt: TGTGCCAGCAGCCAAGCTAAGGACACCGCATTCATGAACACTGAAGCTTTCTTT

d_gene: TRBD1
v_gene: TRBV6-5
j_gene: TRBJ2-3
abundance: NA
CDR3aa: CATTDRGSTDTQYF
CDR3nt: TGTGCCACCACAGACAGGGGCAGCACAGATACGCAGTATTTT

d_gene: NA
v_gene: TRBV18
j_gene: TRBJ1-1
abundance: NA
CDR3aa: CASSPGTGNTEAFF
CDR3nt: TGTGCCAGCTCACCGGGGACTGGGAACACTGAAGCTTTCTTT

d_gene: NA
v_gene: TRBV9
j_gene: TRBJ2-2
abundance: once
CDR3aa: CASSVGDTATGELFF
CDR3nt: TGTGCCAGCAGCGTAGGGGACACAGCCACCGGGGAGCTGTTTTTT

d_gene: TRBD2
v_gene: TRBV5-1
j_gene: TRBJ2-1
abundance: NA
CDR3aa: CASSLAGGTYNEQFF
CDR3nt: TGCGCCAGCAGCTTGGCGGGAGGCACCTACAATGAGCAGTTCTTC

d_gene: NA
v_gene: TRBV2
j_gene: TRBJ1-5
abundance: NA
CDR3aa: CASTTGPNQPQHF
CDR3nt: TGTGCCAGCACTACAGGGCCGAATCAGCCCCAGCATTTT

d_gene: TRBD2
v_gene: TRBV3-1/TRBV3-2
j_gene: TRBJ2-3
abundance: NA
CDR3aa: CASSQLAGGSVDTQYF
CDR3nt: TGTGCCAGCAGCCAACTAGCGGGAGGATCGGTAGATACGCAGTATTTT

d_gene: NA
v_gene: TRBV6-5
j_gene: TRBJ1-1
abundance: NA
CDR3aa: CASKRLRVGTEAFF
CDR3nt: TGTGCCAGCAAGCGATTGAGGGTGGGGACTGAAGCTTTCTTT

d_gene: NA
v_gene: TRBV28
j_gene: TRBJ2-7
abundance: NA
CDR3aa: CASMKREISPYEQYF
CDR3nt: TGTGCCAGCATGAAACGGGAGATCAGCCCCTACGAGCAGTACTTC

d_gene: NA
v_gene: TRBV27
j_gene: TRBJ1-6
abundance: NA
CDR3aa: CASQRRSGNSPLHF
CDR3nt: TGTGCCTCCCAACGGAGAAGTGGGAATTCACCCCTCCACTTT

d_gene: NA
v_gene: TRBV3-1/TRBV3-2
j_gene: TRBJ1-2
abundance: NA
CDR3aa: CASSGTGRIYGYTF
CDR3nt: TGTGCCAGCAGCGGCACAGGAAGAATCTATGGCTACACCTTC

d_gene: NA
v_gene: TRBV14
j_gene: TRBJ2-1
abundance: once
CDR3aa: CASSQWASAGFDEQFF
CDR3nt: TGTGCCAGCAGCCAATGGGCTAGCGCTGGCTTTGATGAGCAGTTCTTC

d_gene: TRBD1
v_gene: TRBV19
j_gene: TRBJ1-6
abundance: NA
CDR3aa: CASSTTGDRNSPLHF
CDR3nt: TGTGCCAGTAGTACAACAGGGGATCGGAATTCACCCCTCCACTTT

d_gene: NA
v_gene: TRBV6-2/TRBV6-3
j_gene: TRBJ2-2
abundance: NA
CDR3aa: CASSYPAGGGELFF
CDR3nt: TGTGCCAGCAGTTACCCCGCCGGGGGCGGGGAGCTGTTTTTT

d_gene: NA
v_gene: TRBV29-1
j_gene: TRBJ1-2
abundance: NA
CDR3aa: CSVEDPGGYNYGYTF
CDR3nt: TGCAGCGTTGAAGATCCCGGGGGGTATAACTATGGCTACACCTTC

d_gene: TRBD1
v_gene: TRBV3-1/TRBV3-2
j_gene: TRBJ1-1
abundance: NA
CDR3aa: CASSQQGVTEAFF
CDR3nt: TGTGCCAGCAGCCAACAGGGGGTCACTGAAGCTTTCTTT

d_gene: NA
v_gene: TRBV29-1
j_gene: TRBJ2-5
abundance: once
CDR3aa: CSVEVGQVETQYF
CDR3nt: TGCAGCGTTGAAGTGGGGCAAGTTGAGACCCAGTACTTC

d_gene: NA
v_gene: TRBV28
j_gene: TRBJ1-2
abundance: NA
CDR3aa: CASSLPRENYGYTF
CDR3nt: TGTGCCAGCAGTTTACCCCGGGAGAACTATGGCTACACCTTC

d_gene: NA
v_gene: TRBV5-1
j_gene: TRBJ2-1
abundance: NA
CDR3aa: CASSFGLGQGTYNEQFF
CDR3nt: TGCGCCAGCAGCTTTGGGTTAGGGCAGGGAACCTACAATGAGCAGTTCTTC

d_gene: TRBD1
v_gene: TRBV19
j_gene: TRBJ2-7
abundance: NA
CDR3aa: CASSSGTGIHEQYF
CDR3nt: TGTGCCAGTAGTAGTGGGACAGGGATCCACGAGCAGTACTTC

d_gene: NA
v_gene: TRBV11-2
j_gene: TRBJ2-1
abundance: NA
CDR3aa: CASSLGVSEQFF
CDR3nt: TGTGCCAGCAGCTTAGGTGTTAGTGAGCAGTTCTTC

d_gene: NA
v_gene: TRBV11-2
j_gene: TRBJ2-1
abundance: once
CDR3aa: CASSLGADEQFF
CDR3nt: TGTGCCAGCAGCTTGGGGGCGGATGAGCAGTTCTTC

d_gene: TRBD1
v_gene: TRBV6-2/TRBV6-3
j_gene: TRBJ1-1
abundance: NA
CDR3aa: CASSSIGGQNTEVFF
CDR3nt: TGTGCCAGCAGTTCAATAGGGGGCCAGAACACTGAAGTTTTCTTT

d_gene: NA
v_gene: TRBV11-2
j_gene: TRBJ2-1
abundance: once
CDR3aa: CASSPSRAGEQFF
CDR3nt: TGTGCCAGCAGCCCCAGCAGGGCAGGTGAGCAGTTCTTC

d_gene: NA
v_gene: TRBV7-9
j_gene: TRBJ1-1
abundance: NA
CDR3aa: CASSVDSSEAFF
CDR3nt: TGTGCCAGCAGCGTAGACAGCTCTGAAGCTTTCTTT

d_gene: NA
v_gene: TRBV18
j_gene: TRBJ2-1
abundance: NA
CDR3aa: CASSPEGPVREQFF
CDR3nt: TGTGCCAGCTCACCAGAGGGCCCAGTCCGTGAGCAGTTCTTC

d_gene: NA
v_gene: TRBV11-2
j_gene: TRBJ1-2
abundance: NA
CDR3aa: CASSLGQIGGNYGYTF
CDR3nt: TGTGCCAGCAGCTTAGGACAGATCGGGGGGAACTATGGCTACACCTTC

d_gene: TRBD1
v_gene: TRBV24-1
j_gene: TRBJ1-2
abundance: NA
CDR3aa: CATSDLRAGGNYGYTF
CDR3nt: TGTGCCACCAGTGATTTGCGAGCAGGGGGCAACTATGGCTACACCTTC

d_gene: NA
v_gene: TRBV6-6
j_gene: TRBJ1-1
abundance: NA
CDR3aa: CASSYSEANTEAFF
CDR3nt: TGTGCCAGCAGTTACTCGGAGGCGAACACTGAAGCTTTCTTT

d_gene: NA
v_gene: TRBV5-4
j_gene: TRBJ2-2
abundance: NA
CDR3aa: CASSLVLSGELFF
CDR3nt: TGTGCCAGCAGCTTGGTCCTCTCCGGGGAGCTGTTTTTT

d_gene: TRBD2
v_gene: TRBV7-2
j_gene: TRBJ2-5
abundance: NA
CDR3aa: CASSLDRGGETQYF
CDR3nt: TGTGCCAGCAGCTTAGATCGGGGGGGGGAGACCCAGTACTTC

d_gene: NA
v_gene: TRBV4-3
j_gene: TRBJ2-1
abundance: NA
CDR3aa: CASSHVNTGDNEQFF
CDR3nt: TGCGCCAGCAGCCATGTCAACACAGGTGACAATGAGCAGTTCTTC

d_gene: TRBD2
v_gene: TRBV19
j_gene: TRBJ2-1
abundance: NA
CDR3aa: CASSISGSGRADEQFF
CDR3nt: TGTGCCAGTAGTATATCGGGTAGCGGGAGGGCCGATGAGCAGTTCTTC

d_gene: TRBD1
v_gene: TRBV5-4
j_gene: TRBJ2-1
abundance: NA
CDR3aa: CASSFGTGTYNEQFF
CDR3nt: TGTGCCAGCAGCTTTGGGACAGGGACCTACAATGAGCAGTTCTTC

d_gene: NA
v_gene: TRBV5-1
j_gene: TRBJ2-7
abundance: NA
CDR3aa: CASSLAEGYEQYF
CDR3nt: TGCGCCAGCAGCTTGGCCGAGGGTTACGAGCAGTACTTC

d_gene: TRBD2
v_gene: TRBV5-1
j_gene: TRBJ2-5
abundance: few
CDR3aa: CASSLGLAGVQETQYF
CDR3nt: TGCGCCAGCAGCTTGGGGCTAGCGGGCGTCCAAGAGACCCAGTACTTC

d_gene: NA
v_gene: TRBV14
j_gene: TRBJ1-4
abundance: NA
CDR3aa: CASSHGGAEKLFF
CDR3nt: TGTGCCAGCAGCCACGGTGGGGCCGAAAAACTGTTTTTT

d_gene: NA
v_gene: TRBV5-1
j_gene: TRBJ2-1
abundance: NA
CDR3aa: CASSGLDVVGGHNEQFF
CDR3nt: TGCGCCAGCAGCGGACTCGATGTCGTGGGAGGCCACAATGAGCAGTTCTTC

d_gene: TRBD1
v_gene: TRBV7-2
j_gene: TRBJ1-4
abundance: NA
CDR3aa: CASSFIGQGFEKLFF
CDR3nt: TGTGCCAGCAGCTTCATAGGACAGGGCTTTGAAAAACTGTTTTTT

d_gene: TRBD1
v_gene: TRBV7-8
j_gene: TRBJ2-5
abundance: NA
CDR3aa: CASSSGQGQETQYF
CDR3nt: TGTGCCAGCAGCTCGGGACAGGGCCAAGAGACCCAGTACTTC

d_gene: TRBD1
v_gene: TRBV28
j_gene: TRBJ1-2
abundance: NA
CDR3aa: CASRQGMGYGYTF
CDR3nt: TGTGCCAGCCGACAGGGGATGGGCTATGGCTACACCTTC

d_gene: NA
v_gene: TRBV6-2/TRBV6-3
j_gene: TRBJ1-1
abundance: once
CDR3aa: CASSYLRSTEAFF
CDR3nt: TGTGCCAGCAGTTACTTGCGGAGCACTGAAGCTTTCTTT

d_gene: NA
v_gene: TRBV4-1
j_gene: TRBJ1-1
abundance: NA
CDR3aa: CASSQDRVNTEAFF
CDR3nt: TGCGCCAGCAGCCAAGACAGGGTGAACACTGAAGCTTTCTTT

d_gene: NA
v_gene: TRBV18
j_gene: TRBJ1-2
abundance: NA
CDR3aa: CASSPRQGGYGYTF
CDR3nt: TGTGCCAGCTCACCAAGGCAGGGAGGCTATGGCTACACCTTC

d_gene: NA
v_gene: TRBV27
j_gene: TRBJ2-7
abundance: NA
CDR3aa: CASSPLATGEQYF
CDR3nt: TGTGCCAGCAGTCCGCTAGCTACGGGCGAGCAGTACTTC

d_gene: TRBD2
v_gene: TRBV27
j_gene: TRBJ2-7
abundance: NA
CDR3aa: CASSSRASGTYSYEQYF
CDR3nt: TGTGCCAGCAGTTCTCGTGCTAGCGGCACGTACTCCTACGAGCAGTACTTC

d_gene: NA
v_gene: TRBV28
j_gene: TRBJ2-7
abundance: NA
CDR3aa: CASSPHRASYEQYF
CDR3nt: TGTGCCAGCAGTCCTCACAGGGCTTCCTACGAGCAGTACTTC

d_gene: NA
v_gene: TRBV10-3
j_gene: TRBJ1-3
abundance: NA
CDR3aa: CAISAGSGNTIYF
CDR3nt: TGTGCCATCAGTGCGGGTTCTGGAAACACCATATATTTT

d_gene: NA
v_gene: TRBV7-3
j_gene: TRBJ1-1
abundance: NA
CDR3aa: CASSYRENTEAFF
CDR3nt: TGTGCCAGCAGCTACAGGGAGAACACTGAAGCTTTCTTT

d_gene: TRBD2
v_gene: TRBV7-2
j_gene: TRBJ2-1
abundance: NA
CDR3aa: CASSSLAGNNREQFF
CDR3nt: TGTGCCAGCAGCTCCCTAGCGGGAAATAATAGGGAGCAGTTCTTC

d_gene: NA
v_gene: TRBV3-1/TRBV3-2
j_gene: TRBJ1-3
abundance: NA
CDR3aa: CASSLRGNTIYF
CDR3nt: TGTGCCAGCAGCCTCAGGGGAAACACCATATATTTT